These T cell receptor beta chains were read from a single sample in a study of cytomegalovirus exposure and HLA in healthy donors. Here immunoSEQ multiplex PCR was the method, and the copy in TCRdb shows in-frame clones only, minus some. Of about 98,000 clones in the sample, 63% were seen once. The specimen sequenced was PBMCs. These receptors came from a human donor in good health. Each CDR3 is given with its conserved first and last residue. The D gene is left open where the match is weak. Clone size, where shown, is once, few, many, or a class for clones that have expanded.

TRBD2 | TRBJ2-7 | TRBV9 | - | CASSVGAGGYEQYF | TGTGCCAGCAGCGTAGGGGCGGGGGGGTACGAGCAGTACTTC
TRBD1 | TRBJ1-1 | TRBV5-6 | few | CASSLTSGGEAFF | TGTGCCAGCAGCTTGACGTCAGGGGGTGAAGCTTTCTTT
- | TRBJ1-5 | TRBV15 | few | CATSRPGGLQPQHF | TGTGCCACCAGCAGGCCGGGGGGTCTTCAGCCCCAGCATTTT
- | TRBJ1-4 | TRBV5-1 | - | CASSLTPVEKLFF | TGCGCCAGCAGCTTGACTCCCGTTGAAAAACTGTTTTTT
TRBD2 | TRBJ2-1 | TRBV27 | - | CASSLASGTSGNNEQFF | TGTGCCAGCAGTTTAGCGTCCGGGACTAGCGGGAACAATGAGCAGTTCTTC
- | TRBJ2-7 | TRBV7-6 | - | CAIGGLMGHEQYF | TGTGCCATTGGGGGCCTCATGGGCCACGAGCAGTACTTC
- | TRBJ2-3 | TRBV18 | - | CASSPIMAETDTQYF | TGTGCCAGCTCACCCATCATGGCCGAAACAGATACGCAGTATTTT
- | TRBJ2-7 | TRBV29-1 | - | CSVEGRSGGAEQYF | TGCAGCGTTGAAGGCAGGAGCGGCGGTGCCGAGCAGTACTTC
TRBD1 | TRBJ2-7 | TRBV10-3 | - | CAISSPPGGQTYEQYF | TGTGCCATCAGCTCCCCCCCAGGGGGACAGACCTACGAGCAGTACTTC
- | TRBJ1-5 | TRBV28 | - | CASRGTHGNQPQHF | TGTGCCAGCAGGGGCACCCATGGCAATCAGCCCCAGCATTTT
TRBD2 | TRBJ2-1 | TRBV9 | - | CASSYSGTRGIYNEQFF | TGTGCCAGCAGCTATTCCGGGACTAGGGGGATATACAATGAGCAGTTCTTC
TRBD1 | TRBJ1-1 | TRBV19 | - | CASSPGTAGRGNTEAFF | TGTGCCAGTAGCCCCGGGACAGCCGGGAGGGGAAACACTGAAGCTTTCTTT